This T cell receptor (beta chain) was documented in a study of T cell repertoires in cytomegalovirus infection. TCRdb recomputed calls from the reads with MiXCR, one row per CDR3 protein. The sample yields about 770,000 distinct CDR3 sequences, almost 30% seen once. Study outcomes and limitations: In two of eight donors, the top clonotype was HLA-C-restricted CMV-specific.

This clonotype was observed a few times. Its target is unknown. Germline V gives CDR1 SEHNR, CDR2 FQNEAQ (reference sequence). CDR3 length: 15 residues. Germline trimming cut 5 bases from V and 5 bases from J; bases unmatched to any gene: 6. The TCR sequence derives from a human donor in good health (CMV status not recorded). Some clones in this sample may be carry-over from other donors' samples. This specimen consisted of cultured CD8+ T cells from PBMCs, obtained from culture after CMV antigen stimulation. The J gene is TRBJ1-5, the V gene TRBV7-9, with 10 bases matching TRBD1. The CDR3 here is CASSVSGTGDQPQHF. CDR3 nucleotides: TGTGCCAGCAGCGTTTCCGGGACAGGGGATCAGCCCCAGCATTTT.